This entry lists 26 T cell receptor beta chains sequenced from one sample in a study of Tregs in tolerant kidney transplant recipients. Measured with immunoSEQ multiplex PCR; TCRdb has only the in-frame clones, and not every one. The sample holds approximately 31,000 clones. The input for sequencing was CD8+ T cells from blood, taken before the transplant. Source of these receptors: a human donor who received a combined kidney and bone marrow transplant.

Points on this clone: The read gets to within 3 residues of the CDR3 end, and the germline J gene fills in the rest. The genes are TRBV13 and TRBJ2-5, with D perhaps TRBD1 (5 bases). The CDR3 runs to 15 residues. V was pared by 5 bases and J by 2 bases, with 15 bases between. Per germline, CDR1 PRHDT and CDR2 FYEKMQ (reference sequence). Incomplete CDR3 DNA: TGTGCCAGCAGCCGAGTCAGGGAAACACAAGAGACC. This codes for CASSRVRETQET. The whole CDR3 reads CASSRVRETQETQYF.

The sequenced CDR3 bases are TGTGCCAGCAGCTTAGGCTACAGCCTCCATGGC. This sequence encodes CASSLGYSLHG. The CDR3 in its entirety is CASSLGYSLHGYTF. V gene TRBV13 combines with J gene TRBJ1-2; no reliable D call. The read halts 3 residues ahead of the CDR3 end, with the missing end drawn from the germline J gene. The V gene's germline CDR1 is PRHDT and CDR2 FYEKMQ (reference sequence). The germline V and J ends were trimmed by 0 bases and 6 bases, with 11 bases remaining between them. CDR3 length equals 14 residues.

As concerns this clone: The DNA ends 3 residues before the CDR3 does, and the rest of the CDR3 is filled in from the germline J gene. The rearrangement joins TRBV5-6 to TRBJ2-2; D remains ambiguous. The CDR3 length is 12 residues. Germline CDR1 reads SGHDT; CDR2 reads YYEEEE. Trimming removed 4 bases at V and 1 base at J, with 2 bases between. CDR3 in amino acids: CASSLNTGELFF. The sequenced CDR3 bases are TGTGCCAGCAGCCTGAACACCGGGGAG. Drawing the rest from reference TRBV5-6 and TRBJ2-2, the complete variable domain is DAGVTQSPTHLIKTRGQQVTLRCSPKSGHDTVSWYQQALGQGPQFIFQYYEEEERQRGNFPDRFSGHQFPNYSSELNVNALLLGDSALYLCASSLNTGELFFGEGSRLTVL.

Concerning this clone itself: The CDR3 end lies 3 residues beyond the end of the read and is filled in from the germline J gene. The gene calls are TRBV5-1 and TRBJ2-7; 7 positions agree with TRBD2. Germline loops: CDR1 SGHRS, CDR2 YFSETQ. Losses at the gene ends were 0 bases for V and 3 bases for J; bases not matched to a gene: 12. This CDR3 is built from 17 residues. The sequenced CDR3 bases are TGCGCCAGCAGCTTGGTAGGGCTAGCGGCCGCCGGCTACGAG. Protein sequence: CASSLVGLAAAGYE. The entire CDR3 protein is CASSLVGLAAAGYEQYF.

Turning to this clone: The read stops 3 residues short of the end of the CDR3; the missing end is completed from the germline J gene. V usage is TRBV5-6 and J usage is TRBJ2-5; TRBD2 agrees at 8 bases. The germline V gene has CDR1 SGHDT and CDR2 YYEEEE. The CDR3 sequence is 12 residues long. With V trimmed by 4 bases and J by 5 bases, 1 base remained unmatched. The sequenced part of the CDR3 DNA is TGTGCCAGCAGCCCGGGGGGGGAGACC. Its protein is CASSPGGET. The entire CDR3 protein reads CASSPGGETQYF.

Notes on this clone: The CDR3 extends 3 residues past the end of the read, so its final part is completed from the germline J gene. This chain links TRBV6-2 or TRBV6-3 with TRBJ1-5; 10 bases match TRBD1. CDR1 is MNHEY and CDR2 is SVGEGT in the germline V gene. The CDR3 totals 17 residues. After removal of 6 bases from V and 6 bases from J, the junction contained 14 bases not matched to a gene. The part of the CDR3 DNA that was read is TGTGCCAGCAGCTACCGTCCGGGACAGGGGAAACGTCAGCCC. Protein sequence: CASSYRPGQGKRQP. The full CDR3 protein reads CASSYRPGQGKRQPQHF.

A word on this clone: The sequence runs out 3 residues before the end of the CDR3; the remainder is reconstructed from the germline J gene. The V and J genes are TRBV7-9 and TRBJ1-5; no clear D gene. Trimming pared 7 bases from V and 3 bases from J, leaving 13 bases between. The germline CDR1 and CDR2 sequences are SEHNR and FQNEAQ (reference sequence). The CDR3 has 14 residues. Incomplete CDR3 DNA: TGTGCCAGCACCACGGCAGGCCCCAATCAGCCC. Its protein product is CASTTAGPNQP. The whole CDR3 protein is CASTTAGPNQPQHF.

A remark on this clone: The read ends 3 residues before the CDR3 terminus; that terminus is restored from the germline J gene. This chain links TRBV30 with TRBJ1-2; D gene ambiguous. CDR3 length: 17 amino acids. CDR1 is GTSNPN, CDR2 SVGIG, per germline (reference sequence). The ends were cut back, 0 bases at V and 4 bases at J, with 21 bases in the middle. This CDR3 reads CAWSVQEEVQIGYGYTF. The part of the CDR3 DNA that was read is TGTGCCTGGAGTGTACAAGAGGAAGTACAGATAGGCTATGGC.

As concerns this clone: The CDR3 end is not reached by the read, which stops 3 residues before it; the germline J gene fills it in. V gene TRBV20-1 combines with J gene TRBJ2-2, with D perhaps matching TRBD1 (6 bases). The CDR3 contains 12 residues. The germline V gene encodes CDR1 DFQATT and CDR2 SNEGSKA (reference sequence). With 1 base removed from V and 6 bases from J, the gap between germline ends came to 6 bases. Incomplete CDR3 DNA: TGCAGTGCTAGAGGGACAGCCGGGGAG. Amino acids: CSARGTAGE. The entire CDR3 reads CSARGTAGELFF.

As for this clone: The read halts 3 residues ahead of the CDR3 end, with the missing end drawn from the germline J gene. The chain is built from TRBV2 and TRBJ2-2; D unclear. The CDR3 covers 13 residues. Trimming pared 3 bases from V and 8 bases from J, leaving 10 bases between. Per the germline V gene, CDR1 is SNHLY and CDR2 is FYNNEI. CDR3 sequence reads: CASSDGPPGELFF. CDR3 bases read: TGTGCCAGCAGTGATGGGCCCCCAGGGGAG.

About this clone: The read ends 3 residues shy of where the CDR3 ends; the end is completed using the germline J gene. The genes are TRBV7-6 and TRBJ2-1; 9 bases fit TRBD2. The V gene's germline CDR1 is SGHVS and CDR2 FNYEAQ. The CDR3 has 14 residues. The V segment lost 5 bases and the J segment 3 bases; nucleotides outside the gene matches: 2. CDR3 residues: CASSPSGNYNEQFF. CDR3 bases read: TGTGCCAGCAGCCCTAGCGGGAACTACAATGAG.

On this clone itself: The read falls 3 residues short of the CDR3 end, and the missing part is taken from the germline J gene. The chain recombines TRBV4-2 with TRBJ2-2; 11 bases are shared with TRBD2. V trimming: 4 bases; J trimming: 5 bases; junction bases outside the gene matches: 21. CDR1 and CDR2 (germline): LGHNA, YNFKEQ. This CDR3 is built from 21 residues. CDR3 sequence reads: CASSPARGFTSGSPETGELFF. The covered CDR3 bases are TGTGCCAGCAGCCCCGCCCGGGGGTTTACTAGCGGGAGTCCTGAGACCGGGGAG.

The part of the CDR3 DNA that was read is TGTGCCAGCTCCGCAGATACG. Encoded protein: CASSADT. The full-length CDR3 reads as CASSADTQYF. The chain links TRBV6-2 or TRBV6-3 to TRBJ2-3; D not resolved. The read ends 3 residues early relative to the CDR3; the germline J gene fills the gap. Per the germline V gene, CDR1 is MNHEY and CDR2 is SVGEGT. With 8 bases removed from V and 4 bases from J, the gap between germline ends came to 4 bases. There are 10 residues in the CDR3.

The CDR3 is CASSYFAGGSQPQHF. CDR3 DNA, as far as it was read: TGTGCCAGCAGTTACTTTGCAGGGGGCAGTCAGCCC. This chain uses TRBV6-2 or TRBV6-3 with TRBJ1-5, with 8 bases fitting TRBD1. The CDR3 end is not reached by the read, which stops 3 residues before it; the germline J gene fills it in. The junction had 5 bases not matched to a gene; V was cut back by 1 base and J by 6 bases. The CDR3 is made up of 15 amino acids. Germline V CDR1 and CDR2: MNHEY, SVGEGT.

The CDR3 DNA, read in part, is TGTGCCAGCAGCTTGACAGGGTATACGAGCACTGAA. Translated: CASSLTGYTSTE. The full CDR3 reads CASSLTGYTSTEAFF. The J gene is TRBJ1-1, the V gene TRBV5-5; tentatively, D is TRBD1 (6 bases). The CDR3 extends 3 residues past the end of the read, so its final part is completed from the germline J gene. V was shortened by 1 base and J by 4 bases, with 14 bases between the two germline ends. The CDR3 is 15 amino acids. From germline, CDR1 is SGHKS and CDR2 YYEKEE (reference sequence).

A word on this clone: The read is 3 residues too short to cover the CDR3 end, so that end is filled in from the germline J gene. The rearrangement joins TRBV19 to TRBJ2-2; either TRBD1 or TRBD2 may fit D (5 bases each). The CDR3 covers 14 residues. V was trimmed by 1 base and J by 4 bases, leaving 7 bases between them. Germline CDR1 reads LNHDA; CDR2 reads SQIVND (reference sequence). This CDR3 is CASSIVRGTGELFF. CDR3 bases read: TGTGCCAGTAGTATAGTGAGGGGCACCGGGGAG.

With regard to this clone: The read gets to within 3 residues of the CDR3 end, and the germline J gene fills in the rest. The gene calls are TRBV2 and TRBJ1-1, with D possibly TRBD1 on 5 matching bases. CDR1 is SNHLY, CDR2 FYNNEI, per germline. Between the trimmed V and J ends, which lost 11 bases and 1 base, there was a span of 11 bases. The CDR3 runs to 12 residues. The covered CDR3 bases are TGTGCCTGCGGGGGGGGGAACACTGAA. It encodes CACGGGNTE. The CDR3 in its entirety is CACGGGNTEAFF.

The CDR3 loop is CASSPFATGSLDATNEKLFF. CDR3 DNA, as far as it was read: TGTGCCAGCTCTCCCTTTGCGACAGGGTCTCTGGACGCAACTAATGAAAAA. This chain connects TRBV18 to TRBJ1-4; TRBD1 aligns across 7 bases. Read coverage stops 3 residues before the CDR3 terminus; the germline J gene supplies the remainder. The germline CDR1 and CDR2 sequences are KGHSH and LQKENI. CDR3 length equals 20 residues. The V and J ends lost 6 bases and 0 bases, in that order; junction bases with no gene match: 19.

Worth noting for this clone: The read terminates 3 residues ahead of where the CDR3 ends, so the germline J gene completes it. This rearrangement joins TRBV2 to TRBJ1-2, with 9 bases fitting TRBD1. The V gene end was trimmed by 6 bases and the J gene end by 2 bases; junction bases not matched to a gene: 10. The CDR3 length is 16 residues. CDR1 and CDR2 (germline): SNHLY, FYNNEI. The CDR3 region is CASRMDRGGENYGYTF. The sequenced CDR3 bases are TGTGCCAGCAGGATGGACAGGGGAGGGGAAAACTATGGC.

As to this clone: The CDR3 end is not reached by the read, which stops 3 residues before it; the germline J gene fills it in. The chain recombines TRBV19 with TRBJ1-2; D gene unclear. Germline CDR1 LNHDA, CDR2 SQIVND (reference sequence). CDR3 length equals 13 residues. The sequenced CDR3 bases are TGTGCCAGTAGTATAGGTGGCCCTTGGGGC. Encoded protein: CASSIGGPWG. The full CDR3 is CASSIGGPWGYTF.

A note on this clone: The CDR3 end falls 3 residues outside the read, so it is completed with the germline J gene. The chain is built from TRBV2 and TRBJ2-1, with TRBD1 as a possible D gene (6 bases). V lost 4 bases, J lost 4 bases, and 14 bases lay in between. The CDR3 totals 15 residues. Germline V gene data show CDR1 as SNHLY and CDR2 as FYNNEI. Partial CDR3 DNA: TGTGCCAGCAGTGCGTGGGACACAACTTACAATGAG. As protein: CASSAWDTTYNE. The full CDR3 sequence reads CASSAWDTTYNEQFF.

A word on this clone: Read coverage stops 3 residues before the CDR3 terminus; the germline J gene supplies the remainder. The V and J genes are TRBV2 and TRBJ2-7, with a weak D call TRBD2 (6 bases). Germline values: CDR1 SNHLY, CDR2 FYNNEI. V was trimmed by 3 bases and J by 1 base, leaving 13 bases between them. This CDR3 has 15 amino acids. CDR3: CASSEAARGSYEQYF. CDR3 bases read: TGTGCCAGCAGTGAGGCAGCCCGGGGGTCCTACGAG.

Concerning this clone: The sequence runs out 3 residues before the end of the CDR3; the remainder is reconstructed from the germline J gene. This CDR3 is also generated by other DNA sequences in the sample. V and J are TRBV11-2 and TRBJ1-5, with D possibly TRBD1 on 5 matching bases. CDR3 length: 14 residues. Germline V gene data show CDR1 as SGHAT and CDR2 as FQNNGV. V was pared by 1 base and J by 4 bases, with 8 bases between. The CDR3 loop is CASSLGQTNQPQHF. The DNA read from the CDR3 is TGTGCCAGCAGCTTAGGACAGACAAATCAGCCC.

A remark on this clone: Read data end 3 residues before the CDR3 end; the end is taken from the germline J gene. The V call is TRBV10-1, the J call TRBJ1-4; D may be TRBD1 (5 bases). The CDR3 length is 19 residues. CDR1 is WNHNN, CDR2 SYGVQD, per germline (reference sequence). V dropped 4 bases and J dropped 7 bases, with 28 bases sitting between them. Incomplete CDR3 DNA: TGCGCCAGCAGTGGGTCGAGTTTGGGTTGGGACTTGGGGGGTGAAAAA. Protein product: CASSGSSLGWDLGGEK. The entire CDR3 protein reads CASSGSSLGWDLGGEKLFF.

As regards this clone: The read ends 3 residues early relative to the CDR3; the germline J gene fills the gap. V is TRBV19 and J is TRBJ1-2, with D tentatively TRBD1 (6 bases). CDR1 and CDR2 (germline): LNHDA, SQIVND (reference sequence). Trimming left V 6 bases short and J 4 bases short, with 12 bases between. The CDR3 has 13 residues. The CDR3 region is CASSLDSLYGYTF. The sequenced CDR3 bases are TGTGCCAGTAGCCTGGACAGCCTCTATGGC. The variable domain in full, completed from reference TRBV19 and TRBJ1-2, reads DGGITQSPKYLFRKEGQNVTLSCEQNLNHDAMYWYRQDPGQGLRLIYYSQIVNDFQKGDIAEGYSVSREKKESFPLTVTSAQKNPTAFYLCASSLDSLYGYTFGSGTRLTVV.

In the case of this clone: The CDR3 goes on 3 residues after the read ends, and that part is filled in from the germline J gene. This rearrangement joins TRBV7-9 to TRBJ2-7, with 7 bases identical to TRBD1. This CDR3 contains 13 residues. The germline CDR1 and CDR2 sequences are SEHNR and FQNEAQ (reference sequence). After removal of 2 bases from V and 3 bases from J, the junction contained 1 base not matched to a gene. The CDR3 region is CASSLWDSYEQYF. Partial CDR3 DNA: TGTGCCAGCAGCTTATGGGACAGCTACGAG.